This TCR beta chain was sequenced for a study of blood T cell repertoires in COVID-19. Measured with immunoSEQ multiplex PCR; TCRdb has only the in-frame clones, and not every one. This table has 250,000 or so clones, approximately 90% appearing once. The CDR3 spans 16 residues. Germline CDR1 reads ENHRY; CDR2 reads SYGVKD. Trimming removed 10 bases from V and 0 bases from J, with 19 bases in between. Sequencing was performed on peripheral blood. This chain connects TRBV10-3 to TRBJ1-3; the D gene is possibly TRBD1 (5 bases). This TCR was sampled from a middle-aged woman who had recovered from COVID-19. The CDR3 region has the DNA TGTGCCAGTCTGGGGCAGGGTACTCCCTCTGGAAACACCATATATTTT. Its protein product is CASLGQGTPSGNTIYF.